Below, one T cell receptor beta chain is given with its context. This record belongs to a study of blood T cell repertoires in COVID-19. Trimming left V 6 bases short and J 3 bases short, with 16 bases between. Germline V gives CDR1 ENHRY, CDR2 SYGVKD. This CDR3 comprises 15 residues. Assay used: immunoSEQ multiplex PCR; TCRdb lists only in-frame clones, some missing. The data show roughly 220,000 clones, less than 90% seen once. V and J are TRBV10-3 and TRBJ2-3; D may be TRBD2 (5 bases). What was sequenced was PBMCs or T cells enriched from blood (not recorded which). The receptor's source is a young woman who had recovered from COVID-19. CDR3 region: CAIRRTEGGTDTQYF. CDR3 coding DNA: TGTGCCATCAGAAGGACTGAGGGCGGGACAGATACGCAGTATTTT.